This T cell receptor beta chain came from a study of TIL therapy for anti-PD-1-resistant metastatic lung cancer. The libraries were made with immunoSEQ v3. The assay was immunoSEQ multiplex PCR, and TCRdb's table has in-frame clones only and misses some. The sample records about 8,000 clones, under 75% being singletons. Germline CDR1 and CDR2: MDHEN and SYDVKM. This CDR3 spans 15 amino acids. V lost 8 bases and J 2 bases, leaving 16 bases between the germline ends. As to time point: pre-treatment sample, taken before nivolumab and TIL therapy. Pleural nodules or supraclavicular lymph nodes made up most of the excised metastases sampled.

This material consisted of tumor tissue, taken at baseline. The clonotype was recovered from a person aged 25 to 85 with non-small cell lung cancer. The rearrangement uses TRBV28 and TRBJ1-5; D might be TRBD1 (5 bases). Here the CDR3 reads CASYPPGGGNQPQHF. DNA of the CDR3: TGTGCCAGCTACCCCCCGGGGGGTGGCAATCAGCCCCAGCATTTT.